Sequencing of this TCR beta chain was carried out in a study of cytomegalovirus exposure and HLA in healthy donors. Regarding the study as a whole: TRBV6-2, TRBV6-3 and some other V segments were unresolvable in 87-base-pair reads.

The germline V gene encodes CDR1 SEHNR and CDR2 FQNEAQ (reference sequence). This CDR3 spans 16 amino acids. Unmatched junction bases numbered 8, after V lost 2 bases and J lost 1 base. Primers for the PCR totalled 60 Vbeta and 13 Jbeta. Sequencing was performed with immunoSEQ multiplex PCR; in TCRdb, only in-frame clones are kept and a portion is missing. This repertoire includes about 160,000 clones. About this clone: Its cognate antigen is unknown.

The receptor was derived from a man under 40 in good health and CMV-seronegative. What was sequenced was PBMCs. The V and J genes are TRBV7-9 and TRBJ2-7; TRBD1 agrees at 7 bases. The CDR3: CASSLTQPGQSYEQYF. For the CDR3, the DNA is TGTGCCAGCAGCTTAACCCAACCGGGACAGTCCTACGAGCAGTACTTC.